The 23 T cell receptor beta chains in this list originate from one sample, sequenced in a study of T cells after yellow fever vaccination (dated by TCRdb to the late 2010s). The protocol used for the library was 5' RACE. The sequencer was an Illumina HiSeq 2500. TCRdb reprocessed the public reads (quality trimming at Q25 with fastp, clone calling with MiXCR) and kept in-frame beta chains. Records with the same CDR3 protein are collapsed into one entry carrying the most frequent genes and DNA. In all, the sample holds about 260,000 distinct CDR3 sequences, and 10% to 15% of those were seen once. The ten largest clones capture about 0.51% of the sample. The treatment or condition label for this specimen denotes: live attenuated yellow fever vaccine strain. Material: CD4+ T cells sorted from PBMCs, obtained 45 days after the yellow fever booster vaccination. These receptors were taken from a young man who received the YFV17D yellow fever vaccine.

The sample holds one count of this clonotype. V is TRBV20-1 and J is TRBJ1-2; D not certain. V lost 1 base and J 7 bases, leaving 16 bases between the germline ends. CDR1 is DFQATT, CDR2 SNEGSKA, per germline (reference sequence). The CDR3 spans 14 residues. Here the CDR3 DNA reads TGCAGTGCTAGAGTTAATAAGGATTTGTCTGGCTACACCTTC. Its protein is CSARVNKDLSGYTF.

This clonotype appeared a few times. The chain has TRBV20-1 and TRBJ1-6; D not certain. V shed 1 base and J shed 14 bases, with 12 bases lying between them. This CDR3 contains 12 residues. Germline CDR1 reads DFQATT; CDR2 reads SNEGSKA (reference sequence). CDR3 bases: TGCAGTGCTAGAGCCCAAACTCTCGCCCTCCACTTT. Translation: CSARAQTLALHF.

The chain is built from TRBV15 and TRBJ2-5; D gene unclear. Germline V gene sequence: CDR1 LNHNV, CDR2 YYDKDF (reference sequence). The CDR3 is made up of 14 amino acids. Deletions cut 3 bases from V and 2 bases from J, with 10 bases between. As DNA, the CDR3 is TGTGCCACCAGCAGGACTGGATTTCAAGAGACCCAGTACTTC. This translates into CATSRTGFQETQYF.

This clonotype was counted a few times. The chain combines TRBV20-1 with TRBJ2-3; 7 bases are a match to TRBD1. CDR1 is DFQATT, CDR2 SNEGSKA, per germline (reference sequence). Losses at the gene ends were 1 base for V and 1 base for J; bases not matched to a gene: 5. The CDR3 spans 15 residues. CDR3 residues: CSARGQQGRTDTQYF. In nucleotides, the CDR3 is TGCAGTGCTAGAGGGCAACAGGGGCGCACAGATACGCAGTATTTT.

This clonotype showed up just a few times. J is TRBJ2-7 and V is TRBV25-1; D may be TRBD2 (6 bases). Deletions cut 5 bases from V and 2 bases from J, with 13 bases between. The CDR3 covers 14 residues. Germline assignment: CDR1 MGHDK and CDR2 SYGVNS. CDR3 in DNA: TGTGCCAGCAGTAATGTGGCGGGGACCTACGAGCAGTACTTC. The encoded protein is CASSNVAGTYEQYF.

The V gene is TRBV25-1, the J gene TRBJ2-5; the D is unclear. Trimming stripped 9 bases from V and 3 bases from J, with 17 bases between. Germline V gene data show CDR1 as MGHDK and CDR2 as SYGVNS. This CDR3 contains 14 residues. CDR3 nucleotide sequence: TGTGCCAGTTCAATTCGACCCAATGAAGAGACCCAGTACTTC. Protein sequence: CASSIRPNEETQYF.

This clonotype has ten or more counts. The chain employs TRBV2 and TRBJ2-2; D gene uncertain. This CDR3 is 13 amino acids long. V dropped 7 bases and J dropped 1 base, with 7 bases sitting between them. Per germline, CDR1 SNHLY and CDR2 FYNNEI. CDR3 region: CASKLRNTGELFF. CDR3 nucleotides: TGTGCCAGCAAGTTGCGGAACACCGGGGAGCTGTTTTTT.

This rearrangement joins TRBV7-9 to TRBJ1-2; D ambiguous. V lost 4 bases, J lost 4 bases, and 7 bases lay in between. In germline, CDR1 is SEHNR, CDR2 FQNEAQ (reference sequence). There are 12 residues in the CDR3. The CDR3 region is CASSYTGYGYTF. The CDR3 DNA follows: TGTGCCAGCAGCTACACGGGCTATGGCTACACCTTC.

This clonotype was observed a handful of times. The CDR3 nucleotides read TGTGCCTGGAGTGTACTCGGCAGGGGTGAGACCCAGTACTTC. It yields the protein CAWSVLGRGETQYF. V usage is TRBV30 and J usage is TRBJ2-5; weak D call: TRBD1 (6 bases). The V gene lost 0 bases and the J gene lost 5 bases, with 13 bases spanning the gap. The CDR3 is made up of 14 amino acids. Germline assignment: CDR1 GTSNPN and CDR2 SVGIG (reference sequence).

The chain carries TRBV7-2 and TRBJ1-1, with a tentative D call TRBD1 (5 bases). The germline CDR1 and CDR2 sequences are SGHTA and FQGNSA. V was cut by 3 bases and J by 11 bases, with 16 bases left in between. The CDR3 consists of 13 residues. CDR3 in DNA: TGTGCCAGCAGCTTGAACTCGGGGACCCCCGCTTTCTTT. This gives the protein CASSLNSGTPAFF.

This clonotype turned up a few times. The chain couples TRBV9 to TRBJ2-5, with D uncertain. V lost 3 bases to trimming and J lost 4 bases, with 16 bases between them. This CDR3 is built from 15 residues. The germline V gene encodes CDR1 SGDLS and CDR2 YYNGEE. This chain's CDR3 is CASSAESAVGETQYF. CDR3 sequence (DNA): TGTGCCAGCAGCGCGGAATCGGCGGTAGGAGAGACCCAGTACTTC.

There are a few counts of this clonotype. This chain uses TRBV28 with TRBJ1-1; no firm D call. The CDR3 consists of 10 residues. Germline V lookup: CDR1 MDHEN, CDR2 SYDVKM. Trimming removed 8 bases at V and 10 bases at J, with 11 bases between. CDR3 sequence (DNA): TGTGCCAGCGGAGGGAGGGTAGCTTTCTTT. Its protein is CASGGRVAFF.

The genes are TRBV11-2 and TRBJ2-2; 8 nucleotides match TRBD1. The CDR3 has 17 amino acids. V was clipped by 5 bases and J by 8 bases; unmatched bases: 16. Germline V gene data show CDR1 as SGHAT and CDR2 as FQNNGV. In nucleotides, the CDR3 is TGTGCCAGCAGCCCTATACAGGGGGAAAGGTTTGGTGGGGAGCTGTTTTTT. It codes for CASSPIQGERFGGELFF. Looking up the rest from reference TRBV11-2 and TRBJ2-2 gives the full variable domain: EAGVAQSPRYKIIEKRQSVAFWCNPISGHATLYWYQQILGQGPKLLIQFQNNGVVDDSQLPKDRFSAERLKGVDSTLKIQPAKLEDSAVYLCASSPIQGERFGGELFFGEGSRLTVL.

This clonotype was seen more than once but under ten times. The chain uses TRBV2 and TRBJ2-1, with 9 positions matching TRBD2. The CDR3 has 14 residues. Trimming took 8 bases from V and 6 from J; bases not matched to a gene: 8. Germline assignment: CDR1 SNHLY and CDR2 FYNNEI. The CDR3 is CASRVSTSGNEQFF. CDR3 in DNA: TGTGCCAGCCGAGTTTCGACTAGCGGCAATGAGCAGTTCTTC.

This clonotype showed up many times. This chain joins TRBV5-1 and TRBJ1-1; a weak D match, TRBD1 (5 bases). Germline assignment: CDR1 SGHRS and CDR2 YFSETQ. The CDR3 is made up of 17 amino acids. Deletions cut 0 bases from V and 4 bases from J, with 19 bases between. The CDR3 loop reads CASSLDGTGTGTTEAFF. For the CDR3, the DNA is TGCGCCAGCAGCTTGGATGGAACCGGGACTGGAACCACTGAAGCTTTCTTT.

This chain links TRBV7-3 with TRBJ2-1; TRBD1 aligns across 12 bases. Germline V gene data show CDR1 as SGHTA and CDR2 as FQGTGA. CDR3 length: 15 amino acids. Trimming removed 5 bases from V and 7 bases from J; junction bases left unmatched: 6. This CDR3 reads CASSLGQGARNEQFF. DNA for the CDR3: TGTGCCAGCAGCCTGGGACAGGGGGCGCGGAATGAGCAGTTCTTC.

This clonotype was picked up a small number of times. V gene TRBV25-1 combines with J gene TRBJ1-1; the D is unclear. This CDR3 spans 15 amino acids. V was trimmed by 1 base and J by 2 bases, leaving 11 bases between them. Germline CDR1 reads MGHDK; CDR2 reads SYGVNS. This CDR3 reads CASSEFLGANTEAFF. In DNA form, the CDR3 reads TGTGCCAGCAGTGAATTCCTCGGAGCAAACACTGAAGCTTTCTTT.

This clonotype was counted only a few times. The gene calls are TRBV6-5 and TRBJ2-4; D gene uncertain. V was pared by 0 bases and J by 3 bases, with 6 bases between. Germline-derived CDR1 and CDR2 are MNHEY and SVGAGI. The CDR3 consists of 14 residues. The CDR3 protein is CASSYSNNKNIQYF. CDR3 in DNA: TGTGCCAGCAGTTACTCGAACAACAAAAACATTCAGTACTTC.

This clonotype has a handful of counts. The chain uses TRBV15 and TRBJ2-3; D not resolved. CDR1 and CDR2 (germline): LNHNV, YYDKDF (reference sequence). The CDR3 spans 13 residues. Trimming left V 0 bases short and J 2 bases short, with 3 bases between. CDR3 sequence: CATSRDLTDTQYF. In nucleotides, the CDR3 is TGTGCCACCAGCAGAGACCTCACAGATACGCAGTATTTT.

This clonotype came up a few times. In DNA form, the CDR3 reads TGTGCCAGCAGCTTAACCCCAGGGGCCGGATCACCCCTCCACTTT. The encoded protein is CASSLTPGAGSPLHF. The chain uses TRBV7-9 and TRBJ1-6; weak D call: TRBD1 (6 bases). This CDR3 is 15 amino acids long. Germline CDR1 SEHNR, CDR2 FQNEAQ (reference sequence). V was clipped by 2 bases and J by 10 bases, with 15 bases between them.

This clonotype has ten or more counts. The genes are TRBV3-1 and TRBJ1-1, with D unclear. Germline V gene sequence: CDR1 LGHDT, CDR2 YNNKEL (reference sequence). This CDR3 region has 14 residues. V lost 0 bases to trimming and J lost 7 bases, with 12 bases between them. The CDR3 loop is CASSQDTTNGEAFF. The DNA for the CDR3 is TGTGCCAGCAGCCAAGATACCACTAATGGTGAAGCTTTCTTT. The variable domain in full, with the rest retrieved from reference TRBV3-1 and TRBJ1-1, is DTAVSQTPKYLVTQMGNDKSIKCEQNLGHDTMYWYKQDSKKFLKIMFSYNNKELIINETVPNRFSPKSPDKAHLNLHINSLELGDSAVYFCASSQDTTNGEAFFGQGTRLTVV.

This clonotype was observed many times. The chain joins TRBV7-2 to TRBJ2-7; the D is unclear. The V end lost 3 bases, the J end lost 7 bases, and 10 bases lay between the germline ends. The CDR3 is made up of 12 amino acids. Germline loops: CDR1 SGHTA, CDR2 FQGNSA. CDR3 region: CASSFQATEQYF. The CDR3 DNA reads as TGTGCCAGCAGCTTTCAAGCTACTGAGCAGTACTTC.

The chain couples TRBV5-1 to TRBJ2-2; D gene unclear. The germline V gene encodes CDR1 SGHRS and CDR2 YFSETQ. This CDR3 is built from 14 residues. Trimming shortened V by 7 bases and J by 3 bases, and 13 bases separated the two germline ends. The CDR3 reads CASYPGGDTGELFF. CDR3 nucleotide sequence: TGCGCCAGCTACCCGGGTGGCGACACCGGGGAGCTGTTTTTT.